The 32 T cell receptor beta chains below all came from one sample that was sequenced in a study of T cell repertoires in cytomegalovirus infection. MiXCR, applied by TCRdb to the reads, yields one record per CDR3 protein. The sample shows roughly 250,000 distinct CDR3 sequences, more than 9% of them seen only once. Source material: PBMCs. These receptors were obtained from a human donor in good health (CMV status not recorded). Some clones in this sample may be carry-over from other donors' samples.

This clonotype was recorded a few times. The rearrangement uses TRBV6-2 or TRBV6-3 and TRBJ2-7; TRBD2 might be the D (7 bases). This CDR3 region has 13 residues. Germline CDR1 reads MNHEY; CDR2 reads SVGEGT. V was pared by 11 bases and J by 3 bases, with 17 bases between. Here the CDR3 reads CAARRGANYEQYF. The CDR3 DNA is TGTGCCGCCCGCCGGGGGGCGAACTACGAGCAGTACTTC.

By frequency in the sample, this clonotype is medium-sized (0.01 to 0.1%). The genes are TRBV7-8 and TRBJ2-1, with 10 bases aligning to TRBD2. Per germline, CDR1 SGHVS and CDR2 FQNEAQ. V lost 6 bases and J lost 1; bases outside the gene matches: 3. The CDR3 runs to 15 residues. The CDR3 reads CASRSGRASYNEQFF. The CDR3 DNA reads TGTGCCAGCAGGAGCGGGAGGGCTTCCTACAATGAGCAGTTCTTC.

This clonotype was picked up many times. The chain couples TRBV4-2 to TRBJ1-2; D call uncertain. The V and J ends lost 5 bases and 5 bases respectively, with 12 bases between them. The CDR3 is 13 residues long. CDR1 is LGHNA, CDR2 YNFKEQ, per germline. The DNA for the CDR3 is TGTGCCAGCAGCTATGGTGGCGGTTATGGCTACACCTTC. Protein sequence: CASSYGGGYGYTF.

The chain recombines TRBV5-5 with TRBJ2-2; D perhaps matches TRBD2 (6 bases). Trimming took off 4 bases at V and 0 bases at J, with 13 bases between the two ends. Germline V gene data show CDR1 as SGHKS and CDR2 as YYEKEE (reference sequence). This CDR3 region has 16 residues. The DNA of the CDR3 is TGTGCCAGCAGCCCTCGGACGGGAGCGAACACCGGGGAGCTGTTTTTT. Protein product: CASSPRTGANTGELFF.

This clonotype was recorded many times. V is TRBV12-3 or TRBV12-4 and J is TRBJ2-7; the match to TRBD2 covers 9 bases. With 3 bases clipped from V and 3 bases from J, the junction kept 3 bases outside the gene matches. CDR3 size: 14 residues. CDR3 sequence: CASSFSTSGYEQYF. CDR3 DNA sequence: TGTGCCAGCAGTTTTTCGACTAGCGGCTACGAGCAGTACTTC.

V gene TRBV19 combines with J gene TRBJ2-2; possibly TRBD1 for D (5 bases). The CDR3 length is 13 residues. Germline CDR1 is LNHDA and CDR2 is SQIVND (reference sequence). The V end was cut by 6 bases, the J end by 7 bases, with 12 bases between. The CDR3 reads CASRITGSGELFF. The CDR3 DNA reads TGTGCCAGTAGGATAACAGGTAGCGGGGAGCTGTTTTTT.

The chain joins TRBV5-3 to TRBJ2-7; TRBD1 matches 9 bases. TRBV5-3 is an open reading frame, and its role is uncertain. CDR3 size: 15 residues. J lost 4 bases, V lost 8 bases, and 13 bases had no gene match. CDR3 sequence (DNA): TGTGCCAGCAGCCCTCCGGGACAGGGCGTATACGAGCAGTACTTC. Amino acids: CASSPPGQGVYEQYF.

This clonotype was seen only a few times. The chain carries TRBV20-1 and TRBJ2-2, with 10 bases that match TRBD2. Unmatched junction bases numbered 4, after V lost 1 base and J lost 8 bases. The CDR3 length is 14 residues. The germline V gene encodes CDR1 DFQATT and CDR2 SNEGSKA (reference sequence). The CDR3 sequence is CSARVPSGSGELFF. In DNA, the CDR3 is TGCAGTGCTAGAGTACCTAGCGGGAGTGGGGAGCTGTTTTTT.

The CDR3 DNA follows: TGTGCCATCAGTCCCGGGCCGGTCGGAGATACGCAGTATTTT. This gives the protein CAISPGPVGDTQYF. The chain recombines TRBV10-3 with TRBJ2-3; no firm D call. Germline V gives CDR1 ENHRY, CDR2 SYGVKD. The CDR3 runs to 14 residues. Between the trimmed V and J ends, which lost 5 bases and 5 bases, there was a span of 14 bases.

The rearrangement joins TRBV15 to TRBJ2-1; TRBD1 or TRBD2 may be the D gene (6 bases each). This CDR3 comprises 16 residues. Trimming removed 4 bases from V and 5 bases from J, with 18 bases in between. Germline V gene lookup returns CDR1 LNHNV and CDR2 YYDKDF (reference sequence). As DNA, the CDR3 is TGTGCCACCAGCAAATACAGAGAGGGGGGTCACAATGAGCAGTTCTTC. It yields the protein CATSKYREGGHNEQFF.

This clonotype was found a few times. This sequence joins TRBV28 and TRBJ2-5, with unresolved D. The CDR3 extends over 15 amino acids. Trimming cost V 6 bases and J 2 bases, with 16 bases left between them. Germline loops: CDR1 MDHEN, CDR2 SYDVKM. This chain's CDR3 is CASSLPFRTQETQYF. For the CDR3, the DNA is TGTGCCAGCAGCTTACCGTTTAGGACGCAAGAGACCCAGTACTTC.

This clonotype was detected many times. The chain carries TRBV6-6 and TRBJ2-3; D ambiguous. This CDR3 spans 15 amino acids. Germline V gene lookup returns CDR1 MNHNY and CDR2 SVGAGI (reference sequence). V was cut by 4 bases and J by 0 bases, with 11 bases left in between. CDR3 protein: CASSSAQASTDTQYF. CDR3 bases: TGTGCCAGCAGTTCCGCTCAAGCGAGCACAGATACGCAGTATTTT.

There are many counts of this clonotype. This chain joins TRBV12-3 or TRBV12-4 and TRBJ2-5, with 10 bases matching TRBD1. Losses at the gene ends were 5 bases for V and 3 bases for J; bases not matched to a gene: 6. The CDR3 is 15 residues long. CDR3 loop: CASSLWTGGEETQYF. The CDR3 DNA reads TGTGCCAGCAGTCTCTGGACAGGGGGGGAAGAGACCCAGTACTTC.

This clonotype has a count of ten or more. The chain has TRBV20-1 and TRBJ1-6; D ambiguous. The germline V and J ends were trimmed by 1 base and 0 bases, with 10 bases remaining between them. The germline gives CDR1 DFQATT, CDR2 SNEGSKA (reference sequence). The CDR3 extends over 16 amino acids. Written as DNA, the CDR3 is TGCAGTGCTAGAGCCGGCCTGAGCTCCTATAATTCACCCCTCCACTTT. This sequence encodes CSARAGLSSYNSPLHF.

CDR3 loop: CASSLDPAGSFNEQFF. As DNA, the CDR3 is TGCGCCAGCAGCTTGGATCCAGCGGGTTCATTTAATGAGCAGTTCTTC. This chain uses TRBV5-1 with TRBJ2-1; maybe TRBD2 (6 bases). Germline lookup yields CDR1 SGHRS and CDR2 YFSETQ. Trimming took off 0 bases at V and 7 bases at J, with 17 bases between the two ends. The CDR3 consists of 16 residues.

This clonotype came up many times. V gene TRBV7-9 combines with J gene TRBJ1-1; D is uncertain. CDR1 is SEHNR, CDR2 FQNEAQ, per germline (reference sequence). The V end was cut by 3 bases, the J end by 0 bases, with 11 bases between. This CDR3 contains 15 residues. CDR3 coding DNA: TGTGCCAGCAGCTTTATGGGAGGGTTGAACACTGAAGCTTTCTTT. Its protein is CASSFMGGLNTEAFF.

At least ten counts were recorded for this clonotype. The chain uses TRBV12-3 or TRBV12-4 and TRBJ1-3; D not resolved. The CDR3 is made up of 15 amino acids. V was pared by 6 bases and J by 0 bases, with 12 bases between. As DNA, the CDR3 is TGTGCCAGCAGATTATCCGGGATCTCTGGAAACACCATATATTTT. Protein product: CASRLSGISGNTIYF.

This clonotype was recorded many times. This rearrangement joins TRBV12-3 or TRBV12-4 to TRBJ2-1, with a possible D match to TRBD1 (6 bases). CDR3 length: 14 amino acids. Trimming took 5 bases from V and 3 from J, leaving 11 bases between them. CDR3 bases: TGTGCCAGCAGTAGACAGGTCGGCTACAATGAGCAGTTCTTC. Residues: CASSRQVGYNEQFF.

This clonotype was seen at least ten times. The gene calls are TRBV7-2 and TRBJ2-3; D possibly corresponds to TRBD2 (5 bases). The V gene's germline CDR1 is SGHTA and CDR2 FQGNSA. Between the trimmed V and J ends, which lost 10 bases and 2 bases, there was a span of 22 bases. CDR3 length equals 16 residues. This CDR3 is CATERTQSANTDTQYF. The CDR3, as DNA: TGTGCCACCGAGCGGACGCAGTCCGCAAACACAGATACGCAGTATTTT.

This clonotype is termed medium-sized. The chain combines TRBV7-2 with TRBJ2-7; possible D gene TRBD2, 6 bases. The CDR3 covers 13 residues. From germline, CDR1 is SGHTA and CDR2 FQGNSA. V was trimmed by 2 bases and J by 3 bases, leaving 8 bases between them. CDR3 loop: CASSLSGVYEQYF. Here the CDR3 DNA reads TGTGCCAGCAGCTTATCGGGAGTCTACGAGCAGTACTTC.

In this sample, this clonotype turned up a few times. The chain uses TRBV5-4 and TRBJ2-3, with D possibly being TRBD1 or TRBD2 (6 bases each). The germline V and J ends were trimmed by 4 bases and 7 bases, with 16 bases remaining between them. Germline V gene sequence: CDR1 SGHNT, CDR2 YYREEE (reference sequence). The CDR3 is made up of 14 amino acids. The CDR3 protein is CASSPTRGTNTQYF. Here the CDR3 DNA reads TGTGCCAGCAGCCCTACCCGGGGGACAAATACGCAGTATTTT. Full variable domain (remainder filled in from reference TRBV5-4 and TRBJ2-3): ETGVTQSPTHLIKTRGQQVTLRCSSQSGHNTVSWYQQALGQGPQFIFQYYREEENGRGNFPPRFSGLQFPNYSSELNVNALELDDSALYLCASSPTRGTNTQYFGPGTRLTVL.

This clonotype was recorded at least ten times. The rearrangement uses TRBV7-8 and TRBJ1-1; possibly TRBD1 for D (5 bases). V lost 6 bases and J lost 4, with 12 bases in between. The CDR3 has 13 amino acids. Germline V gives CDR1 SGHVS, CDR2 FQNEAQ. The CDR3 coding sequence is TGTGCCAGCAGGGTCGGGGCGGGCACTGAAGCTTTCTTT. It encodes CASRVGAGTEAFF.

CDR3 sequence: CSASPWPGQGIRTEAFF. As DNA, the CDR3 is TGCAGTGCTAGTCCCTGGCCCGGACAGGGGATTCGCACTGAAGCTTTCTTT. This chain uses TRBV20-1 with TRBJ1-1, with 9 nucleotides matching TRBD1. CDR3 length equals 17 residues. CDR1 is DFQATT, CDR2 SNEGSKA, per germline (reference sequence). J was trimmed by 4 bases and V by 3 bases; bases with no gene match: 15.

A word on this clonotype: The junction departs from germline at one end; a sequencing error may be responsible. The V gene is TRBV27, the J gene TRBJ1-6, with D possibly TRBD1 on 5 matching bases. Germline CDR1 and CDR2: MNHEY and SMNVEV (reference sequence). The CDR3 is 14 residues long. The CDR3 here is CGSSLGRRNSPLHF. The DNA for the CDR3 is TGTGGCAGCAGTTTGGGACGGAGAAATTCACCCCTCCACTTT.

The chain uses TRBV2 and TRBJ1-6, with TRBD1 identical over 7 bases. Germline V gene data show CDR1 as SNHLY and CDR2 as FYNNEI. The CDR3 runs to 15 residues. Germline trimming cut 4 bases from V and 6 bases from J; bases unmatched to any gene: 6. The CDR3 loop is CASSGLTGSNSPLHF. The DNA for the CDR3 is TGTGCCAGCAGTGGGTTGACAGGGAGTAATTCACCCCTCCACTTT.

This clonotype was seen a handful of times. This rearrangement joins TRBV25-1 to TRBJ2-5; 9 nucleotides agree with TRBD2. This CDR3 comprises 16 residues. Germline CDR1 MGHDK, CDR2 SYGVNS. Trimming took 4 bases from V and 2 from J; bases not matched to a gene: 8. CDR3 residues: CASSARREGPQETQYF. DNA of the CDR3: TGTGCCAGCAGTGCTCGGCGGGAGGGTCCTCAAGAGACCCAGTACTTC.

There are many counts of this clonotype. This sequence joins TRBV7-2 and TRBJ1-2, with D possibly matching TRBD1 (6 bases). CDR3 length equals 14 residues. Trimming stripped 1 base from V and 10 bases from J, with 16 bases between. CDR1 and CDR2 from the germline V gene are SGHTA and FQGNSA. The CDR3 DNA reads TGTGCCAGCAGCTTAGGAGACAGACGGGGACACTACACCTTC. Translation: CASSLGDRRGHYTF.

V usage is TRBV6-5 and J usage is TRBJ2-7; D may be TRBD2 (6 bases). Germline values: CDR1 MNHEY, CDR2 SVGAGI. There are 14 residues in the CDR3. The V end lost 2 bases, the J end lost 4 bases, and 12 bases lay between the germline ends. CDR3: CASSYVEGGYEQYF. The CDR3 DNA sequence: TGTGCCAGCAGTTACGTGGAGGGTGGGTACGAGCAGTACTTC.

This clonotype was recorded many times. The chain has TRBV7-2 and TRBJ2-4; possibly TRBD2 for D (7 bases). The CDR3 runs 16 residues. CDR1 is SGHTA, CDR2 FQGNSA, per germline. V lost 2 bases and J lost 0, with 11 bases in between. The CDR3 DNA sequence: TGTGCCAGCAGCTTACGCGGGGGCTTAGCCAAAAACATTCAGTACTTC. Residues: CASSLRGGLAKNIQYF.

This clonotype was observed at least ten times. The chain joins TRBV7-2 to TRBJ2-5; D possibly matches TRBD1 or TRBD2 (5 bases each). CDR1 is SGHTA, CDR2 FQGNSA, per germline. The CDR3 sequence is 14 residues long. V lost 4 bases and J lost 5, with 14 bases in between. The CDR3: CASSSGPQRETQYF. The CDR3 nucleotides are TGTGCCAGCAGCTCGGGACCTCAGAGGGAGACCCAGTACTTC.

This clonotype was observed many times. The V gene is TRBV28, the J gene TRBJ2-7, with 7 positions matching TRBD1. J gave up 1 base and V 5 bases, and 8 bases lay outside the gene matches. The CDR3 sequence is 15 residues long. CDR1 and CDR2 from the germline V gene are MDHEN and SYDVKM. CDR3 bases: TGTGCCAGCAGTCCGCGACAGGGAGTGTCCTACGAGCAGTACTTC. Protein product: CASSPRQGVSYEQYF.

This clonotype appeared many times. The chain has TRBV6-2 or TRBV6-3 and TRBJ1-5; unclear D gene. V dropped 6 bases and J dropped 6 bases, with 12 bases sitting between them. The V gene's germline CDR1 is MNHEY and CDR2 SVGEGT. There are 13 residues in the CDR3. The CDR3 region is CASRTPGSQPQHF. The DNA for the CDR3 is TGTGCCAGCAGGACACCTGGGTCTCAGCCCCAGCATTTT.